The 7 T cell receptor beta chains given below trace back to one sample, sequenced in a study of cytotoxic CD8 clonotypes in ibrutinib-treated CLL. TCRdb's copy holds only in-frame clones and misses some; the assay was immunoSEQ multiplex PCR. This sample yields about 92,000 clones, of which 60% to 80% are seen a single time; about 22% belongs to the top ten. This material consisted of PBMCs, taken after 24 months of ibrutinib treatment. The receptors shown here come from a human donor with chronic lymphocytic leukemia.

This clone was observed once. CDR3 sequence reads: CASSQQVTYEQYF. DNA of the CDR3: TGTGCCAGCAGTCAACAGGTTACCTACGAGCAGTACTTC. The rearrangement uses TRBV7-6 and TRBJ2-7, with a possible D match to TRBD1 (5 bases). Trimming cost V 6 bases and J 2 bases, with 11 bases left between them. Germline CDR1 SGHVS, CDR2 FNYEAQ. The CDR3 runs to 13 residues.

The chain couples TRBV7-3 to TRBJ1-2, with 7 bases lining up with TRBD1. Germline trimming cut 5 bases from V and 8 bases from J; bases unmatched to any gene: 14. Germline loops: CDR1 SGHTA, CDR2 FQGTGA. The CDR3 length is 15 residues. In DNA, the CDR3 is TGTGCCAGCAGCCGGGTCGGGACAGAGGGCGACGGCTACACCTTC. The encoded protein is CASSRVGTEGDGYTF.

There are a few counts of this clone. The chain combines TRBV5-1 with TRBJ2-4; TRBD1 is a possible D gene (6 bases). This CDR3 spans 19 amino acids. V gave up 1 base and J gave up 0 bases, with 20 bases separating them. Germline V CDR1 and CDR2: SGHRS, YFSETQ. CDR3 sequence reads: CASSLLGFSGAKAKNIQYF. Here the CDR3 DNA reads TGCGCCAGCAGCTTGCTGGGCTTTTCAGGGGCGAAAGCCAAAAACATTCAGTACTTC.

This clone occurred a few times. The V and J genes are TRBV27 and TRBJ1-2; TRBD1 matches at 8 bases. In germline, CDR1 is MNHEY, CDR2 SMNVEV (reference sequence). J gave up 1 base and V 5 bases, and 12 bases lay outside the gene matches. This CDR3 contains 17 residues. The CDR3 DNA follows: TGTGCCAGCAGTCAGACGCGGGACAGGAACTTTAACTATGGCTACACCTTC. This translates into CASSQTRDRNFNYGYTF.

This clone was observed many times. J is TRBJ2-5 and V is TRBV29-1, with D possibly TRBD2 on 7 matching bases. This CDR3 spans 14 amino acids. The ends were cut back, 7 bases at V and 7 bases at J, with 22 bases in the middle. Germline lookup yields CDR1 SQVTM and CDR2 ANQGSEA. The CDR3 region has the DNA TGCAGCGCCGGGGGGATCACGGACAGCTGGACCCAGTACTTC. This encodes CSAGGITDSWTQYF.

The CDR3 DNA reads as TGTGCCAGCAGGGCCTTAGGCAGGTACAATGAGCAGTTCTTC. This encodes CASRALGRYNEQFF. The chain links TRBV5-6 to TRBJ2-1; unclear D gene. The CDR3 runs to 14 residues. Trimming took 5 bases from V and 4 from J, leaving 13 bases between them. Germline loops: CDR1 SGHDT, CDR2 YYEEEE.

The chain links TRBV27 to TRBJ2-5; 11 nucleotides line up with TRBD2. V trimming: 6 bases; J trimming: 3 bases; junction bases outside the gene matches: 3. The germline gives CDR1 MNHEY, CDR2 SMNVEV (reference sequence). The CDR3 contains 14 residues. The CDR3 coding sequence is TGTGCCAGCAGAGGACTAGCGGGTAAAGAGACCCAGTACTTC. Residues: CASRGLAGKETQYF.